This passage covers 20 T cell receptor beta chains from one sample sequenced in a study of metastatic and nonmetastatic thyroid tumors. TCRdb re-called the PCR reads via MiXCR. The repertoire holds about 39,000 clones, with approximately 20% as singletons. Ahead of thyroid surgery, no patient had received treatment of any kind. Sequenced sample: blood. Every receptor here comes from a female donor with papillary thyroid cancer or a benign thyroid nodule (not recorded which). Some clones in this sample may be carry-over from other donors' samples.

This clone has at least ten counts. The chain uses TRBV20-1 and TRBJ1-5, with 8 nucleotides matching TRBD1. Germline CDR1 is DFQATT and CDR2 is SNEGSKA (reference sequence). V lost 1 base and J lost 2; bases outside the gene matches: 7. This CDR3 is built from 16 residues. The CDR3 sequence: CSARGLQGARNQPQHF. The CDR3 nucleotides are TGCAGTGCTAGAGGGCTTCAGGGGGCGCGCAATCAGCCCCAGCATTTT.

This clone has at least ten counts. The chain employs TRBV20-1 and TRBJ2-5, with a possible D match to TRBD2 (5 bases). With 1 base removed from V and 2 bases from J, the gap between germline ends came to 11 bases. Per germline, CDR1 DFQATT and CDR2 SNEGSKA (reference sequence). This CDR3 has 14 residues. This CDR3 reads CSARGRTVQETQYF. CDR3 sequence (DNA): TGCAGTGCTAGAGGCCGGACTGTTCAAGAGACCCAGTACTTC.

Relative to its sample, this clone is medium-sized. CDR3 sequence reads: CATSDSGTSSDTQYF. The CDR3 nucleotides are TGTGCCACCAGTGATTCCGGGACTAGTTCAGATACGCAGTATTTT. V usage is TRBV24-1 and J usage is TRBJ2-3; TRBD2 matches at 8 bases. Per the germline V gene, CDR1 is KGHDR and CDR2 is SFDVKD. The V and J ends lost 2 bases and 4 bases, in that order; junction bases with no gene match: 4. The CDR3 has 15 residues.

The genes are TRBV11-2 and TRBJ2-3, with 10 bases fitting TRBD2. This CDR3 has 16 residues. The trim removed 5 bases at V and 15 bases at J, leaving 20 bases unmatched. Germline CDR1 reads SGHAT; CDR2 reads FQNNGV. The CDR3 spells CASSPGLAIVPDTHYF. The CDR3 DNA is TGTGCCAGCAGCCCGGGACTAGCGATAGTCCCAGATACTCATTATTTT.

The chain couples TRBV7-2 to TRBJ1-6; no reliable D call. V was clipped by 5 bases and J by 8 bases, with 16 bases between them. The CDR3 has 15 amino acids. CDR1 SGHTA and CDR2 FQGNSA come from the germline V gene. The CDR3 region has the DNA TGTGCCAGCAGCCTATCACGGGTGGGTCATTCACCCCTCCACTTT. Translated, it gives CASSLSRVGHSPLHF.

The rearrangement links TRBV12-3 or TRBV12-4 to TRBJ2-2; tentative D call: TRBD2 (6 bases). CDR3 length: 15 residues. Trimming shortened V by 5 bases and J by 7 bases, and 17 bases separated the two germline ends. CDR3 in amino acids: CASSLRGSESGELFF. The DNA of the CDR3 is TGTGCCAGCAGTCTTCGGGGGAGTGAGAGCGGGGAGCTGTTTTTT.

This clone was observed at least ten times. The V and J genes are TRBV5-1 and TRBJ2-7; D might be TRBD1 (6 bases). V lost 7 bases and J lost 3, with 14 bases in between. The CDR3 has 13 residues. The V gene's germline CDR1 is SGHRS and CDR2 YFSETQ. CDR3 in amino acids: CASHTGYDYEQYF. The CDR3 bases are TGCGCCAGCCATACAGGGTATGACTACGAGCAGTACTTC.

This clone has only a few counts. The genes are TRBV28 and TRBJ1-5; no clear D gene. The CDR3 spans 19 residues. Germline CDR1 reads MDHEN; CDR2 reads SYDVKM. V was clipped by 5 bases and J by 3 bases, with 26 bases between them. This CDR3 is CASSSLTQTPVYINQPQHF. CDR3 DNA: TGTGCCAGCAGTAGCCTTACGCAAACGCCGGTATATATCAATCAGCCCCAGCATTTT.

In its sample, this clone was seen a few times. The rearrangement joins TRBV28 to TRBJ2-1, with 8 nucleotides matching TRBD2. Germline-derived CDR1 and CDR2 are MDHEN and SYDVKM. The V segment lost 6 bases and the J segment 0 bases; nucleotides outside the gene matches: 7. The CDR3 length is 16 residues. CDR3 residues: CASRGFSGVSYNEQFF. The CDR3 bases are TGTGCCAGCAGGGGTTTTAGCGGGGTCTCCTACAATGAGCAGTTCTTC.

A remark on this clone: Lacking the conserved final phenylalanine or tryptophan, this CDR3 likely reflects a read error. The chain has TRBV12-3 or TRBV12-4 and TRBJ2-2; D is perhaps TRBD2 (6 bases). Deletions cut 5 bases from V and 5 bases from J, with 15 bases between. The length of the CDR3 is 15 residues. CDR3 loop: CASSVGLRNTGELFL. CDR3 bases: TGTGCCAGCAGTGTGGGACTCCGAAATACCGGGGAGCTGTTTCTT.

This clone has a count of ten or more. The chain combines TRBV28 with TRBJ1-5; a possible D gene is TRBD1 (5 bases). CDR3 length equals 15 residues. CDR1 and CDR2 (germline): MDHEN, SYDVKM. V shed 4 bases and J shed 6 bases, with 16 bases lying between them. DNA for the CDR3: TGTGCCAGCAGTTACCACCGAGGGGAGGGTCAGCCCCAGCATTTT. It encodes CASSYHRGEGQPQHF.

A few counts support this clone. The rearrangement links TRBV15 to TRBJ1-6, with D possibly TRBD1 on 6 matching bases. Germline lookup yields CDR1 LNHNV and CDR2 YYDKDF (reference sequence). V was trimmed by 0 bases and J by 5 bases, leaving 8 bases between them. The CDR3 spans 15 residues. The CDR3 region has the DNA TGTGCCACCAGCAGAGATAGGGGGAATAATTCACCCCTCCACTTT. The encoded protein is CATSRDRGNNSPLHF.

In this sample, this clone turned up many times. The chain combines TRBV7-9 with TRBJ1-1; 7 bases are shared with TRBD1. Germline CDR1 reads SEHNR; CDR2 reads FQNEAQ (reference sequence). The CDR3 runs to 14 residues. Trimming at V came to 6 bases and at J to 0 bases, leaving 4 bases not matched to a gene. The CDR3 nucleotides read TGTGCCAGCAGATCCGGGACAGTGAACACTGAAGCTTTCTTT. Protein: CASRSGTVNTEAFF.

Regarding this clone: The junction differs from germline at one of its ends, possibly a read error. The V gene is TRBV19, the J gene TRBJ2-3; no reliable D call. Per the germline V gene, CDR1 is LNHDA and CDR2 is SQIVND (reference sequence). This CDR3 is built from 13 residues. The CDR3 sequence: CASSIGLSDTKYF. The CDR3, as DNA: TGTGCCAGTAGTATTGGGCTATCAGATACGAAGTATTTT.

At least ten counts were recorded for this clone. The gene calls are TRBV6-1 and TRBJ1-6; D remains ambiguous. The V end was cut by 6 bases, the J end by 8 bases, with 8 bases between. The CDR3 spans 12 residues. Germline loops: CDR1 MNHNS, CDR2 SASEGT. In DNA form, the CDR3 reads TGTGCCAGCAGCGGTCTCGATTCACCCCTCCACTTT. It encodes CASSGLDSPLHF.

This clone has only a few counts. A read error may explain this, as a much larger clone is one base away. As DNA, the CDR3 is TGCAGCGTCCCCCGGGTGGTCCCACCGTCGGACGAGCAGTACTTC. It is translated as CSVPRVVPPSDEQYF. This sequence joins TRBV29-1 and TRBJ2-7; D not certain. The CDR3 sequence is 15 residues long. CDR1 is SQVTM and CDR2 is ANQGSEA in the germline V gene. V was shortened by 6 bases and J by 5 bases, with 23 bases between the two germline ends.

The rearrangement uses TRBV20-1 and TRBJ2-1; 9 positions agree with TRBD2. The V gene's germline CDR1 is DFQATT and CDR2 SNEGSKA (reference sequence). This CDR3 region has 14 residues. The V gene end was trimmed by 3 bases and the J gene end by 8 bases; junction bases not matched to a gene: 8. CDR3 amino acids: CSARVGTSSHEQFF. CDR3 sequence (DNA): TGCAGTGCTAGGGTCGGGACTAGCTCCCATGAGCAGTTCTTC.

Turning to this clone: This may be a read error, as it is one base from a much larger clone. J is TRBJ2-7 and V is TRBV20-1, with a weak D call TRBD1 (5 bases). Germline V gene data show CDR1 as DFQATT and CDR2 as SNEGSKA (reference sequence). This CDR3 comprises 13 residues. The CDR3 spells CIPGHGGSYEQYF. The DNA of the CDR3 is TGCATCCCAGGACATGGTGGCTCCTACGAGCAGTACTTC.

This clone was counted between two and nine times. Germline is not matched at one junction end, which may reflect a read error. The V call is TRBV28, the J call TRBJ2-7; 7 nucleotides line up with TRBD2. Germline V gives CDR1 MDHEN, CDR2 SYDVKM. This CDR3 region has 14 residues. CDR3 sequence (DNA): TGTGCCATCAGTTGTACTAGCGCGAACTACGAGCAGTACTTC. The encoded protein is CAISCTSANYEQYF.

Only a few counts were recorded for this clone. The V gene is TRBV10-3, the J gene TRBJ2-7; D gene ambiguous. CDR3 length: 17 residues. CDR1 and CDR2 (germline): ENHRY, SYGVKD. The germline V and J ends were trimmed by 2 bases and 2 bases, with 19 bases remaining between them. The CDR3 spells CAISEPIKGTVTYEQYF. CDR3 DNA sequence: TGTGCCATCAGTGAGCCAATAAAGGGTACGGTTACCTACGAGCAGTACTTC.